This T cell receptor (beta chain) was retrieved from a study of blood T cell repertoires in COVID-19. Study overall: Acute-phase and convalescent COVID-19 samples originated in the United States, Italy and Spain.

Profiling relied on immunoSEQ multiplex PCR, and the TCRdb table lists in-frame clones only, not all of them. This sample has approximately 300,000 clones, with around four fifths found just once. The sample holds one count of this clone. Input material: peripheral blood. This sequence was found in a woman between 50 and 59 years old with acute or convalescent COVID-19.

The CDR3 DNA reads TGTGCCAGCAGCTTAGTATCGACTAATGAAAAACTGTTTTTT. Its protein product is CASSLVSTNEKLFF. The chain carries TRBV11-2 and TRBJ1-4; D uncertain. Germline values: CDR1 SGHAT, CDR2 FQNNGV. Trimming took 1 base from V and 2 from J, leaving 5 bases between them. The CDR3 is made up of 14 amino acids.